Each of the 13 T cell receptor beta chains below was sequenced from the same sample in a study of blood T cell repertoires in COVID-19. TCRdb's table, derived via immunoSEQ multiplex PCR, lists solely in-frame clones and lacks some. The data show 150,000 to 200,000 clones, about four fifths seen once. The material sequenced was PBMCs or T cells enriched from blood (not recorded which). Every receptor here comes from a woman aged 30 to 39 who had been exposed to COVID-19.

This clone was seen once. The CDR3 DNA follows: TGTGCCAGCAGCTTAAGGAGGGATCGGGGTAAACTGTTTTTT. This gives the protein CASSLRRDRGKLFF. This chain connects TRBV11-1 to TRBJ1-4; D not certain. Germline V gives CDR1 SGHAT, CDR2 FQDESV (reference sequence). Deletions cut 2 bases from V and 11 bases from J, with 15 bases between. The CDR3 loop spans 14 amino acids.

The rearrangement joins TRBV4-3 to TRBJ2-7, with 8 bases that match TRBD1. The CDR3 has 16 residues. Unmatched junction bases numbered 13, after V lost 3 bases and J lost 6 bases. Germline V gene lookup returns CDR1 LGHNA and CDR2 YSLEER. CDR3 protein: CASSQALDRVGLEQYF. DNA for the CDR3: TGCGCCAGCAGCCAGGCATTGGACAGGGTTGGCCTCGAGCAGTACTTC.

V is TRBV20-1 and J is TRBJ1-1; D not certain. V was clipped by 3 bases and J by 1 base, with 9 bases between them. The germline CDR1 and CDR2 sequences are DFQATT and SNEGSKA (reference sequence). This CDR3 comprises 13 residues. CDR3 protein: CSASATWNTEAFF. The DNA for the CDR3 is TGCAGTGCTAGTGCAACATGGAACACTGAAGCTTTCTTT.

The V and J genes are TRBV7-9 and TRBJ2-1, with 14 bases matching TRBD2. The junction had 11 bases not matched to a gene; V was cut back by 5 bases and J by 5 bases. The CDR3 runs to 18 residues. Germline V lookup: CDR1 SEHNR, CDR2 FQNEAQ (reference sequence). The CDR3 spells CASSHSRLAGGPDNEQFF. In DNA form, the CDR3 reads TGTGCCAGCAGCCACAGCCGACTAGCGGGGGGGCCCGACAATGAGCAGTTCTTC. Variable domain in full (rest from reference TRBV7-9 and TRBJ2-1): DTGVSQNPRHKITKRGQNVTFRCDPISEHNRLYWYRQTLGQGPEFLTYFQNEAQLEKSRLLSDRFSAERPKGSFSTLEIQRTEQGDSAMYLCASSHSRLAGGPDNEQFFGPGTRLTVL.

The chain combines TRBV18 with TRBJ1-1, with unresolved D. Trimming stripped 1 base from V and 6 bases from J, with 27 bases between. CDR1 and CDR2 (germline): KGHSH, LQKENI. This CDR3 has 19 amino acids. The CDR3: CASSPLGPGMNGVGSEAFF. DNA for the CDR3: TGTGCCAGCTCACCACTTGGTCCGGGAATGAACGGGGTGGGGTCTGAAGCTTTCTTT. Supplemented by reference TRBV18 and TRBJ1-1, the full variable domain reads NAGVMQNPRHLVRRRGQEARLRCSPMKGHSHVYWYRQLPEEGLKFMVYLQKENIIDESGMPKERFSAEFPKEGPSILRIQQVVRGDSAAYFCASSPLGPGMNGVGSEAFFGQGTRLTVV.

The V call is TRBV4-2, the J call TRBJ2-3; the D gene is possibly TRBD1 (6 bases). The V gene lost 1 base and the J gene lost 1 base, with 9 bases spanning the gap. From germline, CDR1 is LGHNA and CDR2 YNFKEQ. This CDR3 comprises 15 residues. The CDR3 protein is CASSQVKGGTDTQYF. DNA for the CDR3: TGTGCCAGCAGCCAAGTTAAGGGGGGCACAGATACGCAGTATTTT.

The rearrangement links TRBV19 to TRBJ2-1; perhaps TRBD2 as D (7 bases). This CDR3 has 15 residues. V was pared by 9 bases and J by 2 bases, with 17 bases between. CDR1 is LNHDA, CDR2 SQIVND, per germline (reference sequence). For the CDR3, the DNA is TGTGCCAGCAACCCGGGGGGCTTAACCTACAATGAGCAGTTCTTC. Its protein product is CASNPGGLTYNEQFF.

The V gene is TRBV7-8, the J gene TRBJ2-5, with 14 bases fitting TRBD2. V lost 4 bases, J lost 5 bases, and 6 bases stayed unmatched. This CDR3 comprises 16 residues. Germline V lookup: CDR1 SGHVS, CDR2 FQNEAQ. CDR3: CASSWTSGGLRETQYF. CDR3 sequence (DNA): TGTGCCAGCAGCTGGACTAGCGGGGGGCTCCGGGAGACCCAGTACTTC.

The chain recombines TRBV7-6 with TRBJ1-2; D remains ambiguous. The V gene's germline CDR1 is SGHVS and CDR2 FNYEAQ. The V gene lost 5 bases and the J gene lost 3 bases, with 13 bases spanning the gap. This CDR3 region has 14 residues. CDR3 in DNA: TGTGCCAGCAGCAACGTCGGGTTAGACTATGGCTACACCTTC. It translates to CASSNVGLDYGYTF.

This clone has just a few counts. The V call is TRBV5-5, the J call TRBJ1-4; TRBD1 aligns across 7 bases. The CDR3 covers 14 residues. CDR1 SGHKS and CDR2 YYEKEE come from the germline V gene (reference sequence). With V trimmed by 4 bases and J by 6 bases, 6 bases remained unmatched. The CDR3 nucleotides are TGTGCCAGCAGCATGACAGGGAGTCATGAAAAACTGTTTTTT. Encoded protein: CASSMTGSHEKLFF.

The chain employs TRBV19 and TRBJ1-5, with D unresolved. Trimming took 8 bases from V and 1 from J, leaving 12 bases between them. This CDR3 region has 14 residues. From germline, CDR1 is LNHDA and CDR2 SQIVND (reference sequence). As DNA, the CDR3 is TGTGCCAGTGCCTCAATCGAGAGCAATCAGCCCCAGCATTTT. As protein: CASASIESNQPQHF.

This chain links TRBV5-6 with TRBJ2-2, with TRBD2 as a possible D gene (7 bases). CDR1 is SGHDT, CDR2 YYEEEE, per germline. V gave up 6 bases and J gave up 4 bases, with 19 bases separating them. The CDR3 has 16 amino acids. CDR3 DNA sequence: TGTGCCAGCACCAGGGGTCGGGACTACCCCACCGGGGAGCTGTTTTTT. This encodes CASTRGRDYPTGELFF.

The V and J genes are TRBV10-1 and TRBJ2-2; 9 bases align to TRBD2. V was pared by 6 bases and J by 4 bases, with 6 bases of the junction left unmatched. CDR3 length: 15 residues. Germline lookup yields CDR1 WNHNN and CDR2 SYGVQD (reference sequence). The CDR3 protein is CASSPLAGSTGELFF. DNA for the CDR3: TGCGCCAGCAGCCCACTAGCGGGTAGCACCGGGGAGCTGTTTTTT.